The clone carrying this T cell receptor (beta chain) has ten or more counts. This record comes from a study of CD8+CD57+ T cells in acquired aplastic anemia. Study overall: Sorted cells (CD4+ and CD8+) yielded DNA amounts that averaged approximately 2.9 ug.

Researchers used genomic DNA as the template to profile TCR beta VDJ and CDR3. MiXCR was run by TCRdb on the reads, yielding one entry per CDR3 protein. The sample holds 300,000 or so distinct CDR3 sequences, roughly half seen once. Germline V gene data show CDR1 as ENHRY and CDR2 as SYGVKD. This CDR3 has 14 amino acids. V dropped 5 bases and J dropped 1 base, with 12 bases sitting between them. This TCR was sampled from a human donor with severe aplastic anemia or a healthy control (not recorded which). Material for sequencing was sorted CD4+, CD8+, or CD8+CD57+ T cells (not recorded which) from PBMCs. The chain combines TRBV10-3 with TRBJ2-7; D not resolved. The CDR3, as DNA: TGTGCCATCAGTTCAGACTTCTTATCCTACGAGCAGTACTTC. It translates to CAISSDFLSYEQYF.